The sample holds a few counts of the clone carrying this T cell receptor (beta chain). What it binds is unknown. The ends lost 5 bases at V and 2 bases at J; junction bases unmatched: 8. The CDR3 length is 15 residues. CDR1 and CDR2 (germline): SGHNT, YENEEA. Treatment described: roughly nine-day PBMC culture with coronavirus spike peptide pools or control peptides (ViraFEST assay). The sample comes from a study of vaccination and CD4 T cells after COVID-19. The overall study: The study enrolled six male and four female convalescents, two of whom were Hispanic.

The Oncomine TCR Beta short-read assay generated sequence data from the DNA of cultured CD4+ T cells. One entry per CDR3 protein results from TCRdb running MiXCR on the PCR reads. The sample holds under 13,000 distinct CDR3 sequences, about two fifths seen once. The chain carries TRBV11-3 and TRBJ2-7; the match to TRBD2 covers 8 bases. Sequenced here: CD4+ T cells from blood, cultured in vitro, sampled after SARS-CoV-2 vaccination. This TCR was sampled from a human donor who had recovered from COVID-19. CDR3 protein: CASSPSSGSTYEQYF. The CDR3 nucleotides are TGTGCCAGCAGCCCGTCGAGCGGGAGCACCTACGAGCAGTACTTC.